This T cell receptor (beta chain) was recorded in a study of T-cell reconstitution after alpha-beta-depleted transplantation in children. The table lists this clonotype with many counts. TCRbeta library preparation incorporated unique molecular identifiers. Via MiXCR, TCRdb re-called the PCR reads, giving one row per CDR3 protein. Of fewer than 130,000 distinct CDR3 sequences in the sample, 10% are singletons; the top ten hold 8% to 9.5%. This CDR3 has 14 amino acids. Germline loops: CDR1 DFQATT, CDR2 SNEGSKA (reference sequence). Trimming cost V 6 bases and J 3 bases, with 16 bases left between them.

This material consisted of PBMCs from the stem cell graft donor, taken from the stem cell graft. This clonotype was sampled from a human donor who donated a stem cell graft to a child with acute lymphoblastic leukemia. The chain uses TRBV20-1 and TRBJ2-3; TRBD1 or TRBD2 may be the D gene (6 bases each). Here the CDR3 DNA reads TGCAGTGCAAAGAGGGGGGCCAGGACAGATACGCAGTATTTT. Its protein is CSAKRGARTDTQYF.